This T cell receptor (beta chain) appears in the sequencing data of a study of cytomegalovirus exposure and HLA in healthy donors. PCR employed 60 Vbeta and 13 Jbeta primers. Produced via immunoSEQ multiplex PCR; TCRdb's table is partial and in-frame only. The table shows over 80,000 clones, with around 73% occurring only once. V dropped 7 bases and J dropped 1; count of bases not matched to a gene: 7. Germline V gives CDR1 MNHEY, CDR2 SVGAGI. The CDR3 is 15 residues long. The material sequenced was PBMCs. This receptor was taken from a man in his forties in good health and CMV-seronegative. The chain combines TRBV6-5 with TRBJ1-2; 9 bases map to TRBD1. The CDR3 DNA reads as TGTGCCAGCAATAAGCTGGACAGGGGTAACTATGGCTACACCTTC. Encoded protein: CASNKLDRGNYGYTF.